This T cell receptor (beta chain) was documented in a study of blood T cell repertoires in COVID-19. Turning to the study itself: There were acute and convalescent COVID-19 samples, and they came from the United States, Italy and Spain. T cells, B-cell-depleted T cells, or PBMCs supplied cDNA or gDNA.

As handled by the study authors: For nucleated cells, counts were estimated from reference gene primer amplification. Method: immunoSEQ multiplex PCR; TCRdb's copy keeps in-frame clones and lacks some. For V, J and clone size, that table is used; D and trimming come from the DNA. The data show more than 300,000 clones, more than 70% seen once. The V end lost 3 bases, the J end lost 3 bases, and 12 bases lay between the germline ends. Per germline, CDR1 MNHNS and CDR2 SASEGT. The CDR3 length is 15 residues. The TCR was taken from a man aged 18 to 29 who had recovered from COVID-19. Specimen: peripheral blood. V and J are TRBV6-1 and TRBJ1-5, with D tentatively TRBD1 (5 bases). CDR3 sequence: CASSDIDRFNQPQHF. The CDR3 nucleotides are TGTGCCAGCAGTGATATCGACAGATTCAATCAGCCCCAGCATTTT.